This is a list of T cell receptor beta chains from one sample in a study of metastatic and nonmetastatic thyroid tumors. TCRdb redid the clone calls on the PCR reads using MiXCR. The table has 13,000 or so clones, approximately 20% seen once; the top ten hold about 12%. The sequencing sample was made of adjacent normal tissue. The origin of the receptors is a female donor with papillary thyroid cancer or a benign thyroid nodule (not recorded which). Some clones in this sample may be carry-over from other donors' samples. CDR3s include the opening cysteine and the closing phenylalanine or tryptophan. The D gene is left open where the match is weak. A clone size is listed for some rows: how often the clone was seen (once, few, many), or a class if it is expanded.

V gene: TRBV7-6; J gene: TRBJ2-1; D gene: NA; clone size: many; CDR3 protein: CASSLNGYNEQFF; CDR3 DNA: TGTGCCAGCAGCTTAAACGGATACAATGAGCAGTTCTTC
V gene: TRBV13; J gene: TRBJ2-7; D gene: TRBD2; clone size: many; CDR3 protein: CASSPGLAGTAYEQYF; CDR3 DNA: TGTGCCAGCAGCCCCGGACTAGCGGGGACGGCCTACGAGCAGTACTTC
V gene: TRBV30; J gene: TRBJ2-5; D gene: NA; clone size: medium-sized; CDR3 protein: CAWSPYGRHDETQYF; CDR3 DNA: TGTGCCTGGAGTCCCTACGGAAGGCACGATGAGACCCAGTACTTC
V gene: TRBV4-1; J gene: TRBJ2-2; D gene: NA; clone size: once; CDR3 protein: CASGQDRLNTGELFF; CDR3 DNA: TGCGCCAGCGGCCAAGATCGGCTGAACACCGGGGAGCTGTTTTTT
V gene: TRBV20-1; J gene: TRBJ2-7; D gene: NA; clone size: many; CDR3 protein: CSANRRDRTYEQYF; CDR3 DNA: TGCAGTGCTAACCGCCGGGACCGGACCTACGAGCAGTACTTC
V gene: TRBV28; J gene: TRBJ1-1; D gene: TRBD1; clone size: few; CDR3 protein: CASSPDPTGIGTEAFF; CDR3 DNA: TGTGCCAGCAGTCCCGATCCGACAGGGATTGGGACTGAAGCTTTCTTT
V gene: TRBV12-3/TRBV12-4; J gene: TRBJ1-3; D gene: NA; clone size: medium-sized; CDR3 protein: CASRTGTSSGNTIYF; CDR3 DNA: TGTGCCAGCAGGACCGGCACAAGCTCTGGAAACACCATATATTTT
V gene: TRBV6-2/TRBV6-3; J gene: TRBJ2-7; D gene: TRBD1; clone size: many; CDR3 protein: CASSYAVRTGGYEQYF; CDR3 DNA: TGTGCCAGCAGTTACGCGGTCCGGACAGGGGGCTACGAGCAGTACTTC
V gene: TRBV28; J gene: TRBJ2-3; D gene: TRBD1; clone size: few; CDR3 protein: CASSLRTGFADTQYF; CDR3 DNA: TGTGCCAGCAGTTTACGGACAGGGTTCGCAGATACGCAGTATTTT
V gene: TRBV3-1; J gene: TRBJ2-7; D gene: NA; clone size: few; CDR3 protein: CASSQVRSEQYF; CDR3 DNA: TGTGCCAGCAGCCAAGTCCGTTCCGAGCAGTACTTC
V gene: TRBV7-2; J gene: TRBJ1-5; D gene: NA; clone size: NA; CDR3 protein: CASSPDWGFKQPQHF; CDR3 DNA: TGTGCCAGCAGCCCCGACTGGGGGTTTAAACAGCCCCAGCATTTT
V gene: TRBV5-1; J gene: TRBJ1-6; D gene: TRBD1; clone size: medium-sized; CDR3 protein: CASSLWGQGNSPLHF; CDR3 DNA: TGCGCCAGCAGCTTGTGGGGACAGGGGAATTCACCCCTCCACTTT
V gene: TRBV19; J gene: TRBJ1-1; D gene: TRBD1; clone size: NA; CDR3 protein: CASRPGGQGKVGAFF; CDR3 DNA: TGTGCCAGTAGACCGGGGGGACAGGGCAAAGTCGGAGCTTTCTTT
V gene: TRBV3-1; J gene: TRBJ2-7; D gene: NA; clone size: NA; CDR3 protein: CASSQDYRRIYEQYF; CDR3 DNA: TGTGCCAGCAGCCAAGATTACAGGCGAATCTACGAGCAGTACTTT
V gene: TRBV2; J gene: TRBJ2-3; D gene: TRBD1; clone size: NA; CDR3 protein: CASSESDRGTDTQYF; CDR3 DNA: TGTGCCAGCAGTGAGTCGGACAGGGGTACAGATACGCAGTATTTT
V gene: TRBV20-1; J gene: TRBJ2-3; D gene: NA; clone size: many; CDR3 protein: CSAGRGSDTQYF; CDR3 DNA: TGCAGTGCTGGGCGAGGCTCAGATACGCAGTATTTT
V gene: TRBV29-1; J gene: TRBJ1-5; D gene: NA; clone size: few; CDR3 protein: CSVLDSECQPQHF; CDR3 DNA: TGCAGCGTCTTAGACAGTGAGTGTCAGCCCCAGCATTTT
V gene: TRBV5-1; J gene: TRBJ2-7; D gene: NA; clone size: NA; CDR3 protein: CASSHKYEQYF; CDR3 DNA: TGCGCCAGCAGCCACAAGTACGAGCAGTACTTC
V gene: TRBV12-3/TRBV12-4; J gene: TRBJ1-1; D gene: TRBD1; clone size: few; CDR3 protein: CASSPRTGSPFKAFF; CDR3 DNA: TGTGCCAGCAGTCCCCGGACAGGGTCTCCCTTTAAAGCTTTCTTT
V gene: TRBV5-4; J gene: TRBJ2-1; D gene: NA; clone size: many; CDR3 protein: CASSLPTNRLEQFF; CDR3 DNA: TGTGCCAGCAGCTTGCCCACCAATCGTTTAGAGCAGTTCTTC
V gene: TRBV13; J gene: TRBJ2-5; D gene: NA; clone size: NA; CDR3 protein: CASSPPRVETQYF; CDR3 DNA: TGTGCCAGCAGCCCCCCGAGAGTGGAGACCCAGTACTTC
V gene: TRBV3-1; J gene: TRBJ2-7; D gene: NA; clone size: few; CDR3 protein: CASSSVYEQYF; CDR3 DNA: TGTGCCAGCAGCTCTGTCTACGAGCAGTACTTC
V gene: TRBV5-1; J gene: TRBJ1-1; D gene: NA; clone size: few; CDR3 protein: CASSLGGTDRGTEAFF; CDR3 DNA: TGCGCCAGCAGCTTGGGGGGGACGGATAGGGGAACTGAAGCTTTCTTT
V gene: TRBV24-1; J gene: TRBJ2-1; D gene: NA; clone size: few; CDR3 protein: CATSAGGAYNEQFF; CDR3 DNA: TGTGCCACCAGTGCCGGGGGCGCCTACAATGAGCAGTTCTTC
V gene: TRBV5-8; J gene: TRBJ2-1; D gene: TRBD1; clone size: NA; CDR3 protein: CASSLEDRSSYNEQFF; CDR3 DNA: TGTGCCAGCAGCTTGGAGGACAGGAGCTCCTACAATGAGCAGTTCTTC
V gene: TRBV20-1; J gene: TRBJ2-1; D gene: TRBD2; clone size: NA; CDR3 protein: CSARDLAGRVNEQFF; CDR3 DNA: TGCAGTGCTAGAGATTTAGCGGGAAGGGTGAATGAGCAGTTCTTC
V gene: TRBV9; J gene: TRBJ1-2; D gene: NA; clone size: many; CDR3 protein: CASGGQLNYGYTF; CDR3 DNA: TGTGCCAGCGGGGGGCAGCTTAACTATGGCTACACCTTC
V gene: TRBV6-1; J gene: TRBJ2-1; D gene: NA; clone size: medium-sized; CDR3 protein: CASSLRDYNEQFF; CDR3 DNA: TGTGCCAGCAGTTTACGGGACTACAATGAGCAGTTCTTC
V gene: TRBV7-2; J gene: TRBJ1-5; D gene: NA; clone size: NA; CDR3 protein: CASSLQGGNQPQHF; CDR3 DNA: TGTGCCAGCAGCTTACAGGGTGGCAATCAGCCCCAGCATTTT
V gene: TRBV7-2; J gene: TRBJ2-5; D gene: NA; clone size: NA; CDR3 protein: CASSLVSTAQETQYF; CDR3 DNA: TGTGCCAGCAGCTTAGTTAGTACAGCTCAAGAGACCCAGTACTTC
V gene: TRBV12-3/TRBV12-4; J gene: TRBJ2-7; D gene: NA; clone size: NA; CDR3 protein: CASSGRTGVYEQYF; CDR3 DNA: TGTGCCAGCAGCGGGCGGACGGGGGTCTACGAGCAGTACTTC
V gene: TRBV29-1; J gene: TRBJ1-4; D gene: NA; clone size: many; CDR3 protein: CSYRRGRGEKLFF; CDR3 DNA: TGCAGCTATCGCCGGGGGAGGGGTGAAAAACTGTTTTTT
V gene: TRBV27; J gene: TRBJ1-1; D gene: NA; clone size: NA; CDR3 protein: CASSFDSRGTEAFF; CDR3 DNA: TGTGCCAGCAGTTTTGACAGCAGAGGAACTGAAGCTTTCTTT
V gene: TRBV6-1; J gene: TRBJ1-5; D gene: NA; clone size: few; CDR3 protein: CASSEAPYQPQHF; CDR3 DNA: TGTGCCAGCAGTGAAGCCCCTTATCAGCCCCAGCATTTT
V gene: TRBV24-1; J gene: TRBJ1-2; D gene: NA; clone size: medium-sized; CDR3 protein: CATGTSRGYTF; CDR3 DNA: TGTGCCACCGGGACATCGAGGGGCTACACCTTC
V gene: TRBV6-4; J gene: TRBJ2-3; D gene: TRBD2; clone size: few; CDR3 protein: CASSNGAGLCTDTQYF; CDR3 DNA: TGTGCCAGCAGTAACGGAGCGGGGCTTTGCACAGATACGCAGTATTTT
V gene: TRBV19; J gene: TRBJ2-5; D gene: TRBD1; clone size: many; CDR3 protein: CASRGTGDPQETQYF; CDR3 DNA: TGTGCCAGTAGGGGGACAGGGGACCCTCAAGAGACCCAGTACTTC
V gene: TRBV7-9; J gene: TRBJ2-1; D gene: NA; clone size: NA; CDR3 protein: CASSLEGGNEQFF; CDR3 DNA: TGTGCCAGCAGCTTAGAGGGGGGCAATGAGCAGTTCTTC
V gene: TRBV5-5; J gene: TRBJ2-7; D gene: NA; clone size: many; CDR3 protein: CASSPVERSSYEQYF; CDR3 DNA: TGTGCCAGCAGCCCCGTCGAAAGGAGCTCCTACGAGCAGTACTTC
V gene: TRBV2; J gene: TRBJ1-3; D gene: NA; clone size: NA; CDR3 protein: CASSDQGSGGNTIYF; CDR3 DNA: TGTGCCAGCAGTGATCAAGGGTCTGGTGGAAACACCATATATTTT
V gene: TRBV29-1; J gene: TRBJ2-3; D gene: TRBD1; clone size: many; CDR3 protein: CSVGQGGDTQYF; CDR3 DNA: TGCAGCGTTGGACAGGGCGGGGATACGCAGTATTTT
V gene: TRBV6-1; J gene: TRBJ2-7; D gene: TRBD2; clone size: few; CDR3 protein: CASSETTGTSGSKQYF; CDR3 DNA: TGTGCCAGCAGCGAAACGACCGGGACTAGCGGGTCCAAGCAGTACTTC
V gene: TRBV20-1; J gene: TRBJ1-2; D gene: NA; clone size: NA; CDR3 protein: CSAHSTNYGYTF; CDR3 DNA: TGCAGTGCTCACAGTACTAACTATGGCTACACCTTC
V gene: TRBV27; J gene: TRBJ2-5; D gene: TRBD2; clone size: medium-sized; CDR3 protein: CASSFSGRAETQYF; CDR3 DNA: TGTGCCAGCAGTTTTAGCGGGAGAGCGGAGACCCAGTACTTC
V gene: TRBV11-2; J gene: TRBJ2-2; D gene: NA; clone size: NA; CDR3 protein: CASSLRRANTGELFF; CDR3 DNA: TGTGCCAGCAGCCTCAGACGGGCGAACACCGGGGAGCTGTTTTTT
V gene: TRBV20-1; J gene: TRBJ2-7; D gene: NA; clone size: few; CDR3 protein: CSTRGVGWDSSYEQYF; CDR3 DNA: TGCAGTACTAGGGGAGTGGGGTGGGATTCCTCCTACGAGCAGTACTTC
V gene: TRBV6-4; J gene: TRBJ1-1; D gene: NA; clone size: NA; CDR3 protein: CASSEWKMNTEAFF; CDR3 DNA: TGTGCCAGCAGTGAATGGAAGATGAACACTGAAGCTTTCTTT